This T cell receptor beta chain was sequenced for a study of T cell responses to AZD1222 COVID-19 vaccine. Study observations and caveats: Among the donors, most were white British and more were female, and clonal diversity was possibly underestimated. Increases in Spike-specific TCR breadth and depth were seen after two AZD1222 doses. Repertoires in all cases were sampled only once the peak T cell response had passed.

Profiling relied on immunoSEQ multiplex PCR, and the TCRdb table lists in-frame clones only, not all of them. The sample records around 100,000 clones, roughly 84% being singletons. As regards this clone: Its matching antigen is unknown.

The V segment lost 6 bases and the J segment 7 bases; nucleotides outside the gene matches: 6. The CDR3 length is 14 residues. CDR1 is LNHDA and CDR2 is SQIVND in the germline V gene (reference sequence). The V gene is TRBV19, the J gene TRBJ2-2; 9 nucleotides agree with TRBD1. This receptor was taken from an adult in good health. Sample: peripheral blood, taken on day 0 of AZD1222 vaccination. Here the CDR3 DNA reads TGTGCCAGTAGGGACAGGGGAGTTGACGGGGAGCTGTTTTTT. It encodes CASRDRGVDGELFF.